These T cell receptor beta chains were read from a single sample in a study of radiotherapy plus CTLA-4 blockade in lung cancer. Sequencing was performed with immunoSEQ multiplex PCR; in TCRdb, only in-frame clones are kept and a portion is missing. Seen here are roughly 71,000 clones, around 82% observed once, and the top ten hold 7.1%. The input for sequencing was peripheral blood, taken from a patient treated with radiotherapy plus ipilimumab. The source of these receptors is a human donor with non-small cell lung cancer who had a complete response to radiotherapy plus ipilimumab. CDR3s include the opening cysteine and the closing phenylalanine or tryptophan. Size is stated for part of the rows, as once, few or many counts, or as a class when the clone is expanded.

NA	TRBV6-6	CASSYLGHLDQPQHF
NA	TRBV19	CASSIKGLAVQETQYF
NA	TRBV12-2	CASRLGTGPNEQFF
NA	TRBV30	CAWSPTDREEKLFF
once	TRBV6-6	CASTSGRMGAYNEQFF
NA	TRBV6-6	CASSGTGDYGYTF
NA	TRBV11-2	CASSSGIGKNIQYF
NA	TRBV6-6	CASSPPGESYNEQFF
NA	TRBV29-1	CSVEGGEYGYTF
NA	TRBV6-1	CASRSGTTTKGAFF
NA	TRBV25-1	CASTTGYSGPDTDTQYF
NA	TRBV28	CASSLVRGISGGSNQPQHF
NA	TRBV18	CASSPGQVQETQYF
NA	TRBV19	CASSVTSGARGGQYF
NA	TRBV10-1	CASGPSYNEQFF
few	TRBV7-2	CASSPPREDTQYF
NA	TRBV18	CASSPLQGMEQPQHF
NA	TRBV5-1	CASSLEGQGNQPQHF
NA	TRBV2	CASGAIAQETQYF
NA	TRBV29-1	CSGRVGKNIQYF
NA	TRBV30	CASLTGRHGYTF
NA	TRBV14	CASSLGGRITNYGYTF
few	TRBV18	CASSLQGGWDTEAFF
few	TRBV7-9	CASSDKSDIRSYNEQFF
NA	TRBV18	CASSLNSGQATEAFF
once	TRBV2	CASSEEAANNSPLHF
few	TRBV11-2	CASSPRRDSPLHF
NA	TRBV2	CASSEAPTTGLAGGESRNTQYF
NA	TRBV7-2	CASSLARLAGASTDTQYF
once	TRBV7-2	CASSLESTGELFF
NA	TRBV19	CASSSRRGQTNYGYTF
NA	TRBV7-8	CASSMDRGADTQYF
few	TRBV7-2	CASSPRAGMEFF
NA	TRBV4-1	CASSGQPNSNQPQHF
once	TRBV5-1	CASSLGQGQGSYNEQFF
NA	TRBV2	CASSDRDFPDNNEQFF
few	TRBV15	CATSRVMRAPNEKLFF
NA	TRBV9	CASSVTGGGQPQHF
NA	TRBV5-5	CASSWGVSSGNTIYF
NA	TRBV1	CTSSQDRLAGVLEETQYF
NA	TRBV25-1	CASSEYSRTDTQYF
NA	TRBV7-9	CASSLQTGAGANVLTF
NA	TRBV9	CASSFRTGTNTEAFF
NA	TRBV9	CASSVIAGGPSTDTQYF
few	TRBV27	CASSAPGQGASGYTF
NA	TRBV15	CATSRDRGQGRETQYF
large	TRBV7-9	CASSLVGTRGWEQYF
NA	TRBV30	CAWQAGGGISRSDSNQPQHF
NA	TRBV29-1	CSAGGGHTIYF
NA	TRBV18	CASSPSLDSANTGELFF